This is a list of T cell receptor beta chains from one sample in a study of post-analysis software for immune sequencing data. TCRdb processed the PCR reads anew with MiXCR; each CDR3 protein has one entry. The sample gives some 500,000 distinct CDR3 sequences, under 55% of which show up once; about 12% is in the top ten. Sequenced sample: blood. These TCRs come from a girl between 5 and 17 years old with multiple sclerosis. The CDR3 runs from the conserved cysteine through the conserved F or W. A D gene is named only where the DNA matches it firmly. Expanded clones are given a class, and other clones once, few, many or no size at all.

>TRBJ2-1|TRBV11-2|NA|NA
CASGPLGVGNEQFF
TGTGCCAGCGGGCCTCTCGGGGTGGGCAATGAGCAGTTCTTC
>TRBJ1-1|TRBV7-7|NA|NA
CASNLQWNTEAFF
TGTGCTAGCAACTTACAATGGAACACTGAAGCTTTCTTT
>TRBJ2-1|TRBV12-3/TRBV12-4|NA|few
CASMRDPEQFF
TGTGCCAGCATGCGGGACCCGGAGCAGTTCTTC
>TRBJ1-5|TRBV7-8|NA|NA
CASSLAVGQPQHF
TGTGCCAGCAGCTTAGCGGTTGGTCAGCCCCAGCATTTT
>TRBJ2-5|TRBV28|TRBD2|few
CASSPYFLAGGPQEQYF
TGTGCCAGCAGTCCATACTTTTTAGCGGGAGGGCCACAGGAGCAGTACTTC
>TRBJ1-1|TRBV5-1|TRBD1|few
CASSPGQGIGEAFF
TGCGCCAGCAGCCCTGGACAGGGTATTGGTGAAGCTTTCTTT
>TRBJ2-3|TRBV20-1|TRBD2|NA
CIPIGGRRTDTQYF
TGCATTCCAATAGGCGGGAGACGGACGGATACGCAGTATTTT
>TRBJ2-1|TRBV30|TRBD2|few
CAWRSGISSGWEGSYNEQFF
TGTGCCTGGAGGTCTGGAATTAGCTCGGGCTGGGAGGGTTCCTACAATGAGCAGTTCTTC
>TRBJ2-7|TRBV28|NA|few
CASSFKRIHSYEQYF
TGTGCCAGCAGTTTCAAGCGGATACACTCCTACGAGCAGTACTTC
>TRBJ2-3|TRBV29-1|TRBD1|NA
CSVETGTGDTQYF
TGCAGCGTTGAAACAGGGACAGGAGATACGCAGTATTTT
>TRBJ1-1|TRBV7-3|TRBD1|NA
CASSHRDRGISEAFF
TGTGCCAGCAGCCATCGGGACAGGGGTATATCTGAAGCTTTCTTT
>TRBJ2-5|TRBV20-1|NA|NA
CSARDRAPMETQYF
TGCAGTGCTAGAGATCGGGCCCCTATGGAGACCCAGTACTTC
>TRBJ2-1|TRBV14|TRBD2|NA
CASSQDPSSGAASGRYNEQFF
TGTGCCAGCAGCCAAGATCCCTCGTCGGGGGCGGCTAGCGGGAGATACAATGAGCAGTTCTTC
>TRBJ1-1|TRBV11-2|NA|NA
CASSLDGRWVAFF
TGTGCCAGCAGCTTAGACGGACGCTGGGTGGCTTTCTTT
>TRBJ2-2|TRBV5-1|NA|NA
CTSSLGSGVAGELFF
TGCACCAGCAGCCTTGGATCAGGGGTTGCCGGGGAGCTGTTTTTT
>TRBJ1-1|TRBV13|TRBD1|NA
CASSLGGRGYDTEAFF
TGTGCCAGCAGCTTAGGGGGCAGGGGGTATGACACTGAAGCTTTCTTT
>TRBJ1-2|TRBV29-1|TRBD1|NA
CSVGQGIAYGYTF
TGCAGCGTAGGACAGGGTATCGCCTATGGCTACACCTTC
>TRBJ2-1|TRBV28|NA|NA
CASTPGERYDEQFF
TGTGCCAGCACTCCAGGGGAAAGATACGATGAGCAGTTCTTC
>TRBJ2-1|TRBV14|NA|NA
CASRAGPGDEQFF
TGTGCCAGCAGGGCAGGGCCAGGCGATGAGCAGTTCTTC
>TRBJ2-4|TRBV28|NA|NA
CASSPTFASTKNIQYF
TGTGCCAGCAGTCCCACGTTCGCCAGTACAAAAAACATTCAGTACTTC
>TRBJ2-7|TRBV29-1|TRBD1|few
CSVEMPGQGFGEQYF
TGCAGCGTTGAGATGCCGGGACAGGGATTTGGCGAGCAGTACTTC
>TRBJ1-6|TRBV20-1|NA|NA
CSAREEAAGSPLHF
TGCAGTGCTAGAGAAGAGGCCGCGGGTTCACCCCTCCACTTT
>TRBJ2-4|TRBV28|NA|NA
CASSPWAKNIQYF
TGTGCCAGCAGTCCCTGGGCCAAAAACATTCAGTACTTC
>TRBJ2-7|TRBV7-9|NA|few
CASSLERSPHYEQYF
TGTGCCAGCAGCTTAGAAAGGTCACCCCACTACGAGCAGTACTTC
>TRBJ2-4|TRBV20-1|TRBD2|NA
CSARQGGPAKNIQYF
TGCAGTGCAAGGCAGGGAGGGCCCGCCAAAAACATTCAGTACTTC
>TRBJ2-1|TRBV4-3|NA|few
CASSQGSGYNEQFF
TGCGCCAGCAGCCAAGGTAGCGGTTACAATGAGCAGTTCTTC
>TRBJ1-5|TRBV5-1|NA|NA
CASGRVNQPQHF
TGCGCCAGCGGCAGGGTGAATCAGCCCCAGCATTTT
>TRBJ1-6|TRBV6-5|NA|NA
CASSSTNSPLHF
TGTGCCAGCAGTTCGACAAATTCACCCCTCCACTTT
>TRBJ2-3|TRBV20-1|TRBD2|few
CSARDALAGHTDTQYF
TGCAGTGCTAGAGATGCCCTAGCGGGACACACAGATACGCAGTATTTT
>TRBJ1-4|TRBV28|TRBD1|NA
CASISGTGDEKLFF
TGTGCCAGCATTTCGGGGACAGGTGATGAAAAACTGTTTTTT
>TRBJ2-7|TRBV27|TRBD1|few
CASSLTGEGGYEQYF
TGTGCCAGCAGTTTAACAGGGGAAGGTGGCTACGAGCAGTACTTC
>TRBJ1-1|TRBV20-1|NA|once
CSARGPRRAGALLAEAFF
TGCAGTGCTAGAGGCCCCAGACGTGCGGGGGCCCTTTTGGCTGAAGCTTTCTTT
>TRBJ2-1|TRBV4-3|NA|NA
CASSQGPRLAGPNEQFF
TGCGCCAGCAGCCAAGGCCCCCGGCTAGCCGGACCCAATGAGCAGTTCTTC
>TRBJ1-2|TRBV7-8|NA|NA
CASSLTPGRTVYGYTF
TGTGCCAGCAGCTTGACTCCGGGACGGACGGTCTATGGCTACACCTTC
>TRBJ2-3|TRBV29-1|NA|NA
CSEGPGPDTQYF
TGCAGCGAGGGACCGGGTCCAGATACGCAGTATTTT
>TRBJ2-7|TRBV20-1|TRBD1|NA
CSTRATGDGEQYF
TGCAGTACAAGGGCGACAGGGGACGGCGAGCAGTACTTC
>TRBJ2-3|TRBV20-1|TRBD1|NA
CSASQGTGVTDTQYF
TGCAGTGCTAGCCAAGGGACAGGGGTCACAGATACGCAGTATTTT
>TRBJ1-5|TRBV20-1|NA|NA
CSAGTPSNQPQHF
TGCAGTGCGGGGACACCTAGCAATCAGCCCCAGCATTTT
>TRBJ2-5|TRBV5-1|NA|NA
CASSLPRGGETQYF
TGCGCCAGCAGCTTGCCCAGGGGGGGCGAGACCCAGTACTTC
>TRBJ1-1|TRBV7-9|NA|NA
CASRPGRGGDTEAFF
TGTGCCAGCAGACCGGGACGGGGAGGGGACACTGAAGCTTTCTTT
>TRBJ1-2|TRBV20-1|NA|NA
CSARAAQINYGYTF
TGCAGTGCTAGAGCGGCACAGATTAACTATGGCTACACCTTC
>TRBJ2-3|TRBV28|NA|NA
CASSATGSMGTDTQYF
TGTGCCAGCAGTGCAACAGGGTCGATGGGCACAGATACGCAGTATTTT
>TRBJ2-3|TRBV5-1|NA|NA
CASTAFVPDTQYF
TGCGCCAGCACAGCTTTCGTACCAGATACGCAGTATTTT
>TRBJ2-1|TRBV5-6|NA|few
CASSLVQGGTYNEQFF
TGTGCCAGCAGCTTGGTTCAAGGCGGTACCTACAATGAGCAGTTCTTC
>TRBJ2-1|TRBV7-9|TRBD2|NA
CVSSELAGDFSYEQFF
TGTGTCAGCAGCGAACTAGCGGGAGATTTCTCCTATGAGCAGTTCTTC
>TRBJ1-6|TRBV12-3/TRBV12-4|NA|few
CASSATPSPLHF
TGTGCCAGCAGTGCCACTCCTTCACCCCTCCACTTT
>TRBJ1-1|TRBV28|NA|NA
CASNPDMNTEAFF
TGTGCCAGCAATCCAGACATGAACACTGAAGCTTTCTTT
>TRBJ2-7|TRBV12-3/TRBV12-4|TRBD2|NA
CASSLVASGRRGEQYF
TGTGCCAGCAGTTTAGTGGCTAGCGGGAGAAGGGGCGAGCAGTACTTC
>TRBJ2-1|TRBV6-5|NA|few
CASSSWANEQFF
TGTGCCAGCAGTTCCTGGGCCAATGAGCAGTTCTTC
>TRBJ2-1|TRBV6-5|TRBD2|NA
CASRTSAGVGNEQFF
TGTGCCAGCAGAACCTCGGCGGGAGTGGGGAATGAGCAGTTCTTC
>TRBJ1-2|TRBV29-1|NA|NA
CSVDLGTWVDGYTF
TGCAGCGTTGATCTCGGGACCTGGGTAGATGGCTACACCTTC
>TRBJ2-5|TRBV12-3/TRBV12-4|TRBD1|few
CASSSGTGSWETQYF
TGTGCCAGCAGTTCCGGGACAGGCTCATGGGAGACCCAGTACTTC
>TRBJ1-1|TRBV4-2|TRBD1|NA
CASSQDTGRGQNEAFF
TGTGCCAGCAGCCAAGATACTGGCAGGGGACAGAATGAAGCTTTCTTT
>TRBJ2-7|TRBV12-3/TRBV12-4|NA|NA
CASNRPGPAYEQYF
TGTGCCAGCAATCGGCCAGGCCCAGCCTACGAGCAGTACTTC